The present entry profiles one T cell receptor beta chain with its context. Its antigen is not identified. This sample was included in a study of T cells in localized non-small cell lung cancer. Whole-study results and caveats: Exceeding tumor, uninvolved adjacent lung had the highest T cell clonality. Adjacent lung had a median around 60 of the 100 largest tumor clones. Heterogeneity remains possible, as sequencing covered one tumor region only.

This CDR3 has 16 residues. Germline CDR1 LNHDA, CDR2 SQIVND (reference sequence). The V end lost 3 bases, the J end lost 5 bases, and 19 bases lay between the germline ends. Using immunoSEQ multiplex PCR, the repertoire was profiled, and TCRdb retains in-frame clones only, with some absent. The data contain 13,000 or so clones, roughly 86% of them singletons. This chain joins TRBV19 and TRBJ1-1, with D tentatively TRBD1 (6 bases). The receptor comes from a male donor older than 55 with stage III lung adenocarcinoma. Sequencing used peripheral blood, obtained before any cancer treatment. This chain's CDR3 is CASSIGQGPRGTEAFF. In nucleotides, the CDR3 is TGTGCCAGTAGTATCGGGCAGGGGCCGAGGGGGACTGAAGCTTTCTTT.